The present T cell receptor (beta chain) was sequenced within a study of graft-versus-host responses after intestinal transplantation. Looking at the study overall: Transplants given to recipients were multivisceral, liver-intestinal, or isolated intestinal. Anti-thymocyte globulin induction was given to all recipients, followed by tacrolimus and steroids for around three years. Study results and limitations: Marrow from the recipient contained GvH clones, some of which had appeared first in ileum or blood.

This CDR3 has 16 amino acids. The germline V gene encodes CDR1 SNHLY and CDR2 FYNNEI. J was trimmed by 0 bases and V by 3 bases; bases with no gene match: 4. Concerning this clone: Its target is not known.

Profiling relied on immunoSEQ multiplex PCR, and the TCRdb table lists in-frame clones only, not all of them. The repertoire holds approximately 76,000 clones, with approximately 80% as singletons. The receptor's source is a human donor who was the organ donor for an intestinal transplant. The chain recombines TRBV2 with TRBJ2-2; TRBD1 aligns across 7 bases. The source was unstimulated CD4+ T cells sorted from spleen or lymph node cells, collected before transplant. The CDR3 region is CASSDEQGANTGELFF. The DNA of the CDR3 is TGTGCCAGCAGTGACGAGCAGGGGGCGAACACCGGGGAGCTGTTTTTT.